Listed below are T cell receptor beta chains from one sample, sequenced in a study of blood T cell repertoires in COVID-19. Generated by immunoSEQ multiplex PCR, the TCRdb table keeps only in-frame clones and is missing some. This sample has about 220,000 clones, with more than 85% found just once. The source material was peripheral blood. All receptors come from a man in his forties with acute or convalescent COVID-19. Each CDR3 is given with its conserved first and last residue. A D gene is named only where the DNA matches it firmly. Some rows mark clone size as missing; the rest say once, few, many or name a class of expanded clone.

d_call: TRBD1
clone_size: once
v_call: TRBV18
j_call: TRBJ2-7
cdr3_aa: CASSLTGGYSYEQYF
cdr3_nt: TGTGCCAGCTCACTTACAGGGGGCTACTCCTACGAGCAGTACTTC

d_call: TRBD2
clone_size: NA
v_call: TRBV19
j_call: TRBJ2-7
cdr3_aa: CASSISGGPGEQYF
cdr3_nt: TGTGCCAGTAGTATTAGCGGGGGGCCGGGGGAGCAGTACTTC

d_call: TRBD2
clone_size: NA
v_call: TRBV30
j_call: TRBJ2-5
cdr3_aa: CAWRGGYGGAETQYF
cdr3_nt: TGTGCCTGGAGAGGAGGGTACGGGGGGGCAGAGACCCAGTACTTC

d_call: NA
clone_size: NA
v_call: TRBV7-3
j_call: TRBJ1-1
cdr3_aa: CASSPDRDTEAFF
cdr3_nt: TGTGCCAGCAGCCCAGACAGAGACACTGAAGCTTTCTTT

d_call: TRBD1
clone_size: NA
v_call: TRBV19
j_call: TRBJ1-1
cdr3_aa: CASRVGQGKAEAFF
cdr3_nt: TGTGCCAGTAGAGTAGGACAGGGTAAGGCTGAAGCTTTCTTT

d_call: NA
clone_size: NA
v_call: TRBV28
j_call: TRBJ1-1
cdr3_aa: CASSFYYTEAFF
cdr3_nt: TGTGCCAGCAGTTTCTATTACACTGAAGCTTTCTTT

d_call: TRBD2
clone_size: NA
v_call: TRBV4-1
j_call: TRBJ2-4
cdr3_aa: CASSQDSIELAGLIAKNIQYF
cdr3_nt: TGCGCCAGCAGCCAAGATAGCATAGAACTAGCGGGCCTTATAGCCAAAAACATTCAGTACTTC

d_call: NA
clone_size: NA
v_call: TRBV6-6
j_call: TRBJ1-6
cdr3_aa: CASSFSPTGYNSPLHF
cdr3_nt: TGTGCCAGCAGTTTTTCCCCGACAGGCTATAATTCACCCCTCCACTTT

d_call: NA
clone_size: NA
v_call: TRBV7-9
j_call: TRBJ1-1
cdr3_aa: CASSYTHGGNTEAFF
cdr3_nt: TGTGCCAGCAGCTATACACATGGAGGGAACACTGAAGCTTTCTTT

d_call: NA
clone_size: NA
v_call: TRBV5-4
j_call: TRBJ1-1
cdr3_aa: CASSLGAGEAFF
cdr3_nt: TGTGCCAGCAGCTTAGGGGCAGGTGAAGCTTTCTTT

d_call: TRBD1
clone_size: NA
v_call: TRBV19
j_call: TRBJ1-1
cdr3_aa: CASSQGQGAWANLNTEAFF
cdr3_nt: TGTGCCAGTAGTCAGGGACAGGGGGCTTGGGCGAACCTGAACACTGAAGCTTTCTTT

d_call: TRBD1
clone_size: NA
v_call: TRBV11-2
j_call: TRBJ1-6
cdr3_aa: CASSLQDRGRSPLHF
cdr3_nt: TGTGCCAGCAGCTTACAAGACAGGGGGCGTTCACCCCTCCACTTT

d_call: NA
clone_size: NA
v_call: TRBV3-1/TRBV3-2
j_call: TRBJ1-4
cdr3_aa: CASSPRSGFNEKLFF
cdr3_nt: TGTGCCAGCAGCCCAAGATCGGGGTTTAATGAAAAACTGTTTTTT

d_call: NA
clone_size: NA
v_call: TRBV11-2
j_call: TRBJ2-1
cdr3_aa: CASTPGLYNEQFF
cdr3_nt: TGTGCCAGCACTCCCGGACTTTACAATGAGCAGTTCTTC

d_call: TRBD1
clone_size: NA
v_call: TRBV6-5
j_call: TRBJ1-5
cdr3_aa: CASRSGTGPQQPQHF
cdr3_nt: TGTGCCAGCAGGTCCGGGACAGGGCCCCAACAGCCCCAGCATTTT

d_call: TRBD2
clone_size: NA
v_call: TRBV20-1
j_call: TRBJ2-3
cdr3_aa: CSALSGITQYF
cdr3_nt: TGCAGTGCTTTGAGCGGGATTACGCAGTATTTT

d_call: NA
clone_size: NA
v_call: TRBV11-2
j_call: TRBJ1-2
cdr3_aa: CASSLGLFSTF
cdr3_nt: TGTGCCAGCAGCTTGGGGCTTTTTTCCACCTTC

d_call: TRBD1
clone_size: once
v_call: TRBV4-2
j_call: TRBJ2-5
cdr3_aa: CASSQDVRGSETQYF
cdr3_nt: TGTGCCAGCAGCCAAGATGTCAGGGGGTCCGAGACCCAGTACTTC

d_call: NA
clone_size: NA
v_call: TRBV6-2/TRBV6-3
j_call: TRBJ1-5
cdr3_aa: CASSKGGSPSGNQPQHF
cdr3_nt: TGTGCCAGCAGTAAAGGAGGGTCGCCCTCTGGCAATCAGCCCCAGCATTTT

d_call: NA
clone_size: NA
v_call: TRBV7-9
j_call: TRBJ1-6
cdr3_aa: CASSLGSGSSYNSPLHF
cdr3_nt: TGTGCCAGCAGCTTAGGGTCGGGGAGCTCCTATAATTCACCCCTCCACTTT

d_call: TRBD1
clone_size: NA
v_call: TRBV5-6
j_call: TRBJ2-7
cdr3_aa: CASSQGQPTTYEQYF
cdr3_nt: TGTGCCAGCAGCCAGGGACAGCCCACTACCTACGAGCAGTACTTC

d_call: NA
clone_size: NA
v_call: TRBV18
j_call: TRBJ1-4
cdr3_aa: CASSPGPGEKLFF
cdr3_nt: TGTGCCAGCTCACCGGGGCCTGGTGAAAAACTGTTTTTT

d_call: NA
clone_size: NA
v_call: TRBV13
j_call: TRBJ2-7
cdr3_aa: CASSLKRTVRSYEQYF
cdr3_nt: TGTGCCAGCAGCTTAAAACGAACAGTGAGATCCTACGAGCAGTACTTC

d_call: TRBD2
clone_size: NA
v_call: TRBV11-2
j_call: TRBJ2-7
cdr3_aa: CASSFGTSGYEQYF
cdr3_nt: TGTGCCAGCAGCTTTGGGACTAGCGGATACGAGCAGTACTTC

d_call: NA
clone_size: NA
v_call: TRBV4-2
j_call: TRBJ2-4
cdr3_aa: CASSQGVLLAKNIQYF
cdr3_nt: TGTGCCAGCAGCCAAGGAGTTCTCCTAGCCAAAAACATTCAGTACTTC

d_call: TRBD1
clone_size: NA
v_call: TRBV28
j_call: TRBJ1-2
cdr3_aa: CASTSGTGPYGYTF
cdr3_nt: TGTGCCAGCACATCCGGGACAGGGCCCTATGGCTACACCTTC

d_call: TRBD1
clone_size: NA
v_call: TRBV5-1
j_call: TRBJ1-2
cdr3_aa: CASRTGGGYGYTF
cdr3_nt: TGCGCCAGCAGAACAGGGGGCGGCTATGGCTACACCTTC

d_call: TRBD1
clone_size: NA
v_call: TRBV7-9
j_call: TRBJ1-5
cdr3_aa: CASRPTGGTYSNQPQHF
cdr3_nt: TGTGCCAGCAGACCGACAGGGGGGACCTATAGCAATCAGCCCCAGCATTTT

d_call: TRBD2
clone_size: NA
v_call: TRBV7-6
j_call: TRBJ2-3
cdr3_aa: CASSLAGLPTDTQYF
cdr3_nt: TGTGCCAGCAGCTTAGCGGGACTACCCACAGATACGCAGTATTTT

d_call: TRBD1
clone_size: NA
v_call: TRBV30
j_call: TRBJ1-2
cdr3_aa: CAWNGQGGNYGYTF
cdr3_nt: TGTGCCTGGAACGGACAGGGTGGTAACTATGGCTACACCTTC

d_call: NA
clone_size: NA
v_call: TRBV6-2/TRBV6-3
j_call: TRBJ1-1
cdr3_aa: CASSYGVEDTEAFF
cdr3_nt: TGTGCCAGCAGTTACGGCGTGGAGGACACTGAAGCTTTCTTT

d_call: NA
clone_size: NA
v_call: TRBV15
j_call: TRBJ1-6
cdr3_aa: CATSIGRDSYNSPLHF
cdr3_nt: TGTGCCACCAGCATCGGGAGGGACTCCTATAATTCACCCCTCCACTTT

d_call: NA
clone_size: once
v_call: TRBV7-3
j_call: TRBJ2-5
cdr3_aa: CASSPLSSTETQYF
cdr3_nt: TGTGCCAGCAGCCCCCTCTCCAGTACCGAGACCCAGTACTTC

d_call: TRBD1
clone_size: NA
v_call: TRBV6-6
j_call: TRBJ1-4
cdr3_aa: CASSYSRVQGEVFF
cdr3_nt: TGTGCCAGCAGTTACTCGAGAGTTCAGGGGGAAGTATTTTTT

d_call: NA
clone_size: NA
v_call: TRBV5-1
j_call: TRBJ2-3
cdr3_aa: CASSLVAGTQYF
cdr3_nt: TGCGCCAGCAGCTTGGTGGCGGGAACGCAGTATTTT

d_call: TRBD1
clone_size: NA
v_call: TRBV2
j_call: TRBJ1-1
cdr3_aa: CASKGLPGQVNTEAFF
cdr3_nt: TGTGCCAGCAAGGGCTTACCGGGACAGGTGAACACTGAAGCTTTCTTT

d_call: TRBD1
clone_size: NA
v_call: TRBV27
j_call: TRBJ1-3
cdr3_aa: CASRGQGASGNTIYF
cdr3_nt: TGTGCCAGCAGGGGACAGGGGGCAAGTGGAAACACCATATATTTT

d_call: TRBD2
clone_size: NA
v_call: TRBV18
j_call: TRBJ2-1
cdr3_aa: CASSPLSLRTSSYNEQFF
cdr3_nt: TGTGCCAGCTCACCACTGTCCCTTAGGACTAGCTCCTACAATGAGCAGTTCTTC

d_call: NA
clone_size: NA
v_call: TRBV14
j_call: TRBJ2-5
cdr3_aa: CASSLRPGQQYQETQYF
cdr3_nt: TGTGCCAGCAGCCTCAGGCCTGGACAGCAGTACCAAGAGACCCAGTACTTC

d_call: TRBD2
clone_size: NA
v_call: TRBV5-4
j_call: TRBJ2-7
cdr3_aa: CASSFAGGPTYEQYF
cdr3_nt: TGTGCCAGCAGTTTTGCGGGGGGCCCCACCTACGAGCAGTACTTC

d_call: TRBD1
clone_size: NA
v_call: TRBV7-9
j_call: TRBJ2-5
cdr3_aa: CASSGHRTGGLETQYF
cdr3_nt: TGTGCCAGCAGCGGCCACCGGACAGGGGGTTTGGAGACCCAGTACTTC